One sample yielded the 29 T cell receptor beta chains listed below, sequenced in a study of cytomegalovirus exposure and HLA in healthy donors. 13 Jbeta primers and 60 Vbeta primers were used for the PCR. Profiling relied on immunoSEQ multiplex PCR, and the TCRdb table lists in-frame clones only, not all of them. The table has some 140,000 clones, 75% to 85% seen once. Sequencing input: PBMCs. The receptors come from a female donor in good health and CMV-seropositive.

A single count supports this clone. The V gene is TRBV7-2, the J gene TRBJ2-5; a possible D gene is TRBD1 (5 bases). The germline gives CDR1 SGHTA, CDR2 FQGNSA. The V end lost 4 bases, the J end lost 1 base, and 10 bases lay between the germline ends. The CDR3 has 14 residues. CDR3: CASSSRQPQETQYF. The CDR3 coding sequence is TGTGCCAGCAGCTCGAGACAGCCCCAAGAGACCCAGTACTTC.

Worth noting for this clone: The sample has other DNA sequences that encode this CDR3 too. The chain is built from TRBV18 and TRBJ2-5, with TRBD1 matching over 7 bases. J was trimmed by 3 bases and V by 3 bases; bases with no gene match: 1. Germline V lookup: CDR1 KGHSH, CDR2 LQKENI. This CDR3 comprises 13 residues. CDR3 protein: CASSPGQEETQYF. CDR3 DNA sequence: TGTGCCAGCTCACCCGGACAGGAAGAGACCCAGTACTTC.

The chain carries TRBV19 and TRBJ1-1; D is perhaps TRBD1 (5 bases). The CDR3 consists of 13 residues. CDR1 is LNHDA, CDR2 SQIVND, per germline (reference sequence). The V end was cut by 10 bases, the J end by 3 bases, with 15 bases between. CDR3 coding DNA: TGTGCCACGCGAACCCTACAGGACACTGAAGCTTTCTTT. Its protein product is CATRTLQDTEAFF.

The CDR3 DNA reads TGTGCCTGGAGTGTCACAGGGGCCAACTACGAGCAGTACTTC. Amino acid sequence: CAWSVTGANYEQYF. This rearrangement joins TRBV30 to TRBJ2-7, with 7 bases that match TRBD1. The CDR3 contains 14 residues. With V trimmed by 0 bases and J by 3 bases, 5 bases remained unmatched. Germline-derived CDR1 and CDR2 are GTSNPN and SVGIG (reference sequence).

The genes are TRBV7-9 and TRBJ2-1; possibly TRBD2 for D (5 bases). This CDR3 is 16 amino acids long. Trimming took off 5 bases at V and 0 bases at J, with 14 bases between the two ends. Germline assignment: CDR1 SEHNR and CDR2 FQNEAQ (reference sequence). As DNA, the CDR3 is TGTGCCAGCAGCCCCCCCGAGGGAAGCTCCTACAATGAGCAGTTCTTC. Its translation is CASSPPEGSSYNEQFF.

Worth noting for this clone: The same CDR3 also results from other DNA sequences found in this sample. The chain combines TRBV7-3 with TRBJ2-5; TRBD2 might be the D (6 bases). Deletions cut 2 bases from V and 5 bases from J, with 9 bases between. CDR1 is SGHTA, CDR2 FQGTGA, per germline. The CDR3 contains 13 residues. CDR3 in DNA: TGTGCCAGCAGCTTAGGGGCGGGGGAGACCCAGTACTTC. The encoded protein is CASSLGAGETQYF.

This clone was counted a few times. The rearrangement uses TRBV6-6 and TRBJ2-7; 9 bases agree with TRBD1. The length of the CDR3 is 15 residues. Per the germline V gene, CDR1 is MNHNY and CDR2 is SVGAGI (reference sequence). The V segment lost 0 bases and the J segment 6 bases; nucleotides outside the gene matches: 6. The CDR3 is CASSYSGTGSSEQYF. CDR3 sequence (DNA): TGTGCCAGCAGTTACTCGGGGACAGGGAGTTCCGAGCAGTACTTC.

CDR3 bases: TGCGCCAGCAGCCCATCCGGGACAGGGTATCAGCCCCAGCATTTT. The encoded protein is CASSPSGTGYQPQHF. V usage is TRBV5-1 and J usage is TRBJ1-5; 9 bases map to TRBD1. From germline, CDR1 is SGHRS and CDR2 YFSETQ. Trimming took 4 bases from V and 5 from J; bases not matched to a gene: 7. The CDR3 spans 15 residues.

The rearrangement uses TRBV10-1 and TRBJ2-1; 8 bases map to TRBD1. The germline V gene has CDR1 WNHNN and CDR2 SYGVQD (reference sequence). The CDR3 has 14 residues. The ends lost 5 bases at V and 6 bases at J; junction bases unmatched: 6. This CDR3 is CASSPADRGNEQFF. The CDR3 bases are TGCGCCAGCAGTCCCGCCGACAGGGGCAATGAGCAGTTCTTC.

This chain joins TRBV28 and TRBJ1-5, with a weak D call TRBD1 (5 bases). V was trimmed by 8 bases and J by 4 bases, leaving 12 bases between them. In germline, CDR1 is MDHEN, CDR2 SYDVKM. The CDR3 is made up of 13 amino acids. CDR3 in amino acids: CASYDSPNQPQHF. The CDR3 DNA is TGTGCCAGCTACGACAGCCCAAATCAGCCCCAGCATTTT.

This chain connects TRBV5-1 to TRBJ2-7; TRBD1 agrees at 10 bases. Trimming removed 3 bases from V and 2 bases from J; junction bases left unmatched: 11. Per germline, CDR1 SGHRS and CDR2 YFSETQ. The CDR3 consists of 17 residues. Here the CDR3 reads CASSWRPGQGTTYEQYF. CDR3 coding DNA: TGCGCCAGCAGCTGGAGGCCGGGACAGGGGACTACCTACGAGCAGTACTTC.

The chain is built from TRBV18 and TRBJ2-1; 7 positions match TRBD1. There are 13 residues in the CDR3. The V segment lost 3 bases and the J segment 5 bases; nucleotides outside the gene matches: 1. Germline CDR1 reads KGHSH; CDR2 reads LQKENI. The CDR3 sequence: CASSPDRHNEQFF. The CDR3 coding sequence is TGTGCCAGCTCACCGGACAGGCACAATGAGCAGTTCTTC.

The sample holds one count of this clone. The chain couples TRBV5-1 to TRBJ2-5; no reliable D call. V gave up 0 bases and J gave up 1 base, with 4 bases separating them. This CDR3 is 13 amino acids long. In germline, CDR1 is SGHRS, CDR2 YFSETQ. The CDR3 sequence is CASSLVRQETQYF. CDR3 DNA: TGCGCCAGCAGCTTGGTGCGCCAAGAGACCCAGTACTTC.

About this clone itself: One end of the junction is discordant with germline, which a read error may explain. The chain employs TRBV6-5 and TRBJ2-7; the D gene is possibly TRBD2 (5 bases). This CDR3 is built from 14 residues. The germline CDR1 and CDR2 sequences are MNHEY and SVGAGI. The CDR3 DNA reads TGTGCCAGCGGAACCAGCGGAGGTACCTACGAGCAGTCCTTC. Amino acids: CASGTSGGTYEQSF.

This clone was found once. One end of the junction varies from germline; a read error may be responsible. This rearrangement joins TRBV14 to TRBJ2-3; D not certain. This CDR3 has 13 amino acids. Germline V gene lookup returns CDR1 SGHDN and CDR2 FVKESK. The CDR3 DNA follows: TGCGCCAGCAGCCAAGGTATCACAGATACGCAGTATTTT. Protein product: CASSQGITDTQYF.

The count of this clone is one. V is TRBV6-5 and J is TRBJ2-5, with 8 bases fitting TRBD1. Trimming took 6 bases from V and 4 from J; bases not matched to a gene: 4. This CDR3 spans 13 amino acids. CDR1 and CDR2 (germline): MNHEY, SVGAGI. The CDR3 nucleotides are TGTGCCAGCAGATTAGGACAGGGAGAGACCCAGTACTTC. Its protein is CASRLGQGETQYF.

The chain carries TRBV9 and TRBJ2-3; perhaps TRBD1 as D (6 bases). With 0 bases removed from V and 2 bases from J, the gap between germline ends came to 13 bases. The CDR3 extends over 16 amino acids. The germline gives CDR1 SGDLS, CDR2 YYNGEE. The CDR3 DNA is TGTGCCAGCAGCGTAGTGGGGGCTTCGACCACAGATACGCAGTATTTT. Translating gives CASSVVGASTTDTQYF.

This chain's CDR3 is CASKRTGGEQYF. CDR3 in DNA: TGTGCCAGCAAGAGGACAGGGGGCGAGCAGTACTTC. The chain combines TRBV2 with TRBJ2-7, with TRBD1 matching over 10 bases. The V gene end was trimmed by 7 bases and the J gene end by 6 bases; junction bases not matched to a gene: 3. The CDR3 contains 12 residues. The germline V gene encodes CDR1 SNHLY and CDR2 FYNNEI.

The chain uses TRBV9 and TRBJ1-1; the match to TRBD1 covers 12 bases. This CDR3 has 15 residues. CDR1 is SGDLS and CDR2 is YYNGEE in the germline V gene. V was pared by 2 bases and J by 11 bases, with 10 bases of the junction left unmatched. This CDR3 is CASSVGTGGDKRAFF. DNA of the CDR3: TGTGCCAGCAGCGTGGGGACAGGGGGCGATAAAAGGGCTTTCTTT.

The CDR3 region is CASSFSSPEAFF. As DNA, the CDR3 is TGTGCCAGCAGTTTTTCGAGTCCTGAAGCTTTCTTT. V is TRBV2 and J is TRBJ1-1; D gene unclear. The V and J ends lost 5 bases and 6 bases respectively, with 10 bases between them. Germline CDR1 reads SNHLY; CDR2 reads FYNNEI. The CDR3 is 12 residues long.

With regard to this clone: The junction departs from the called germline gene at one end, perhaps through a read error. In the same sample, other DNA sequences code for this CDR3. This sequence joins TRBV6-1 and TRBJ2-7, with a possible D match to TRBD2 (6 bases). The CDR3 has 13 residues. Germline V gene lookup returns CDR1 MNHNS and CDR2 SASEGT. CDR3 sequence (DNA): TGTGCCAGTAGTGGGCGGGGTAGCTACGAGCAGTACTTC. This translates into CASSGRGSYEQYF.

The chain employs TRBV27 and TRBJ2-5; perhaps TRBD2 as D (6 bases). The germline CDR1 and CDR2 sequences are MNHEY and SMNVEV (reference sequence). With 7 bases removed from V and 6 bases from J, the gap between germline ends came to 15 bases. CDR3 length equals 13 residues. This CDR3 is CASKSAGGKTQYF. The CDR3 DNA reads TGTGCCAGCAAAAGTGCGGGCGGGAAGACCCAGTACTTC.

This rearrangement joins TRBV7-3 to TRBJ1-1; D unresolved. The length of the CDR3 is 13 residues. Germline CDR1 SGHTA, CDR2 FQGTGA. Trimming took off 4 bases at V and 0 bases at J, with 6 bases between the two ends. The CDR3 spells CASSSQMNTEAFF. The CDR3 DNA is TGTGCCAGCAGCTCTCAGATGAACACTGAAGCTTTCTTT.

CDR3 sequence: CASSPTGNYGYTF. Written as DNA, the CDR3 is TGTGCCAGCAGCCCCACAGGGAACTATGGCTACACCTTC. The J gene is TRBJ1-2, the V gene TRBV5-6, with D perhaps matching TRBD1 (6 bases). V was clipped by 4 bases and J by 2 bases, with 9 bases between them. Germline loops: CDR1 SGHDT, CDR2 YYEEEE. The CDR3 sequence is 13 residues long.

This clone has a single count. The V gene is TRBV5-4, the J gene TRBJ1-3, with a possible D match to TRBD1 (5 bases). The CDR3 has 14 amino acids. Germline assignment: CDR1 SGHNT and CDR2 YYREEE (reference sequence). V lost 4 bases and J lost 4, with 12 bases in between. The CDR3 DNA reads as TGTGCCAGCAGCCCGGGGGTGCAGGGAAACACCATATATTTT. Its translation is CASSPGVQGNTIYF.

The chain links TRBV6-1 to TRBJ1-1; no clear D. V lost 1 base to trimming and J lost 1 base, with 7 bases between them. CDR3 length equals 14 residues. From germline, CDR1 is MNHNS and CDR2 SASEGT. The CDR3 DNA is TGTGCCAGCAGTGAAGAGCCGGGGAACACTGAAGCTTTCTTT. Translating gives CASSEEPGNTEAFF.

This clone was observed once. The rearrangement joins TRBV19 to TRBJ1-6; 7 nucleotides align to TRBD1. This CDR3 region has 14 residues. Germline V gene lookup returns CDR1 LNHDA and CDR2 SQIVND (reference sequence). J gave up 6 bases and V 5 bases, and 4 bases lay outside the gene matches. This CDR3 reads CASSEQGPNSPLHF. CDR3 nucleotide sequence: TGTGCCAGTAGTGAACAGGGGCCTAATTCACCCCTCCACTTT.

This chain uses TRBV28 with TRBJ2-1; 7 nucleotides line up with TRBD2. V dropped 3 bases and J dropped 6; count of bases not matched to a gene: 8. The length of the CDR3 is 15 residues. Germline V gives CDR1 MDHEN, CDR2 SYDVKM. CDR3 coding DNA: TGTGCCAGCAGTTTTCCGGCGGGGGACTTCAATGAGCAGTTCTTC. Its protein product is CASSFPAGDFNEQFF. The full variable domain, its missing parts supplied by reference TRBV28 and TRBJ2-1, is DVKVTQSSRYLVKRTGEKVFLECVQDMDHENMFWYRQDPGLGLRLIYFSYDVKMKEKGDIPEGYSVSREKKERFSLILESASTNQTSMYLCASSFPAGDFNEQFFGPGTRLTVL.

This chain joins TRBV5-4 and TRBJ2-1; D is possibly TRBD2 (5 bases). The germline gives CDR1 SGHNT, CDR2 YYREEE (reference sequence). The CDR3 covers 16 residues. Trimming pared 4 bases from V and 0 bases from J, leaving 14 bases between. Here the CDR3 DNA reads TGTGCCAGCAGCCCGGGCCGGGAAAGCTCCTACAATGAGCAGTTCTTC. It yields the protein CASSPGRESSYNEQFF.